What follows is one T cell receptor beta chain and its context. This CDR3 comprises 15 residues. Germline CDR1 MDHEN, CDR2 SYDVKM. Trimming cost V 2 bases and J 5 bases; bases outside gene matches: 8. Only in-frame clones appear in the TCRdb table, and some are missing; sequencing was by immunoSEQ multiplex PCR. The table lists some 120,000 clones, roughly nine tenths of them singletons. This sample stems from a study of control samples from healthy donors and cancer patients. The rearrangement joins TRBV28 to TRBJ2-7; 8 positions match TRBD1. This sequence was found in a woman under 30 in good health. Sequencing was carried out using blood. The CDR3 bases are TGTGCCAGCAGTTTAGGACAGGGAAGGTTCCACGAGCAGTACTTC. Its translation is CASSLGQGRFHEQYF.